A selection of T cell receptor beta chains follows, all from one sample in a study of T cell responses to AZD1222 COVID-19 vaccine. This table comes from immunoSEQ multiplex PCR, and its TCRdb copy is limited to in-frame clones, with some not included. This table has around 100,000 clones, 80% to 95% appearing once. The source was peripheral blood, collected on day 0 of AZD1222 vaccination. Receptors originate from an adult in good health. Each CDR3 is given with its conserved first and last residue. Fields, in order: D gene, clone size, V gene, J gene, CDR3 protein, CDR3 DNA. The D gene is left open where the match is weak. Clone size appears in some rows only: once, few, many, or a class for an expanded clone.

-	-	TRBV19	TRBJ2-1	CASSPGSNEQFF	TGTGCCAGTAGTCCAGGTTCCAATGAGCAGTTCTTC
TRBD2	-	TRBV6-4	TRBJ2-1	CASSLASGMYTEQFF	TGTGCCAGCAGTCTAGCGAGCGGGATGTATACTGAGCAGTTCTTC
-	-	TRBV7-6	TRBJ2-6	CASSDNSGANVLTF	TGTGCCAGCAGTGACAACTCTGGGGCCAACGTCCTGACTTTC
TRBD1	-	TRBV6-5	TRBJ1-6	CASMWTGDSPLHF	TGTGCCAGCATGTGGACAGGGGATTCACCCCTCCACTTT
TRBD2	-	TRBV7-9	TRBJ2-2	CASSRTSGVWTGELFF	TGTGCCAGCAGCCGGACTAGCGGCGTCTGGACCGGGGAGCTGTTTTTT
-	-	TRBV28	TRBJ2-7	CASSLREAYEQYF	TGTGCCAGCAGTTTAAGGGAGGCCTACGAGCAGTACTTC
-	-	TRBV4-1	TRBJ1-1	CASSQDMDSMNTEAFF	TGCGCCAGCAGCCAAGATATGGACAGCATGAACACTGAAGCTTTCTTT
TRBD2	-	TRBV19	TRBJ2-1	CASSIQGGYNEQFF	TGTGCCAGTAGTATACAGGGAGGGTACAATGAGCAGTTCTTC
-	-	TRBV2	TRBJ1-1	CASNIGPNTEAFF	TGTGCCAGCAACATTGGGCCCAACACTGAAGCTTTCTTT
TRBD1	once	TRBV15	TRBJ2-3	CATSDRGRGLIKTDTQYF	TGTGCCACCAGCGACAGGGGGCGCGGATTGATTAAGACAGATACGCAGTATTTT
-	-	TRBV10-1	TRBJ2-3	CASSESREWTDTQYF	TGCGCCAGCAGTGAGTCCCGGGAGTGGACAGATACGCAGTATTTT
-	-	TRBV6-5	TRBJ2-1	CASSYSGYEQFF	TGTGCCAGCAGTTACTCCGGGTATGAGCAGTTCTTC
-	once	TRBV18	TRBJ1-6	CASSPRDRGSPLHF	TGTGCCAGCTCACCCCGGGACCGTGGTTCACCCCTCCACTTT
TRBD2	-	TRBV29-1	TRBJ2-1	CSVPGLAGLIGDNEQFF	TGCAGCGTCCCGGGACTAGCGGGATTAATTGGGGACAATGAGCAGTTCTTC
-	-	TRBV27	TRBJ2-7	CASSMSSSYEQYF	TGTGCCAGCAGTATGTCGAGCTCCTACGAGCAGTACTTC
-	-	TRBV30	TRBJ1-5	CAWSAPPGEFNQPQHF	TGTGCCTGGAGTGCCCCCCCCGGGGAATTCAATCAGCCCCAGCATTTT